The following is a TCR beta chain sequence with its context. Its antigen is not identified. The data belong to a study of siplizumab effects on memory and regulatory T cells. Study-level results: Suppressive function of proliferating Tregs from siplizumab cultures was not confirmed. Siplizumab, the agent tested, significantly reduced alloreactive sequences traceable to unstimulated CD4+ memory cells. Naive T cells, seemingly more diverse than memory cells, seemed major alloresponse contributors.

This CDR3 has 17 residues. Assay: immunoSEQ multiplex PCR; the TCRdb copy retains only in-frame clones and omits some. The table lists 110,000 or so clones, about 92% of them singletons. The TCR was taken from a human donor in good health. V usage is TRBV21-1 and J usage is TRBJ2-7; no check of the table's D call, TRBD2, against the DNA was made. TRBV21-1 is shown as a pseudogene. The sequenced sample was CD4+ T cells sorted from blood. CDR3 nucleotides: TGTGCCAGCAGTCCTCTCACCGGGACTCATACAGCCTACGAGCAGTACTTC. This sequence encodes CASSPLTGTHTAYEQYF.